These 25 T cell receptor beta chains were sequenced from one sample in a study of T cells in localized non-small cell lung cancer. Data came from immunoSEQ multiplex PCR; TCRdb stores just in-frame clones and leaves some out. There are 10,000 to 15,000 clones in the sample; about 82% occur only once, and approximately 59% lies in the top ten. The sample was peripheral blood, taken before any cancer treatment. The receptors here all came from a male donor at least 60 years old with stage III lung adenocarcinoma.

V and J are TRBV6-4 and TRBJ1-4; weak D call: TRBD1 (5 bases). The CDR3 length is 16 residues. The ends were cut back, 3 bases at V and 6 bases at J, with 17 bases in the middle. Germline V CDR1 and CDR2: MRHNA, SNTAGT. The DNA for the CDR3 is TGTGCCAGCAGTGAGCAAAGGGGCGGGTTTCATGAAAAACTGTTTTTT. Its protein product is CASSEQRGGFHEKLFF.

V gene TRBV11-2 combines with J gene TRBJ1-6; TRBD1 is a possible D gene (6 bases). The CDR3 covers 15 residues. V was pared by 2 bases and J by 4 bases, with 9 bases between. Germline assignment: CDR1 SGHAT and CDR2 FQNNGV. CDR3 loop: CASSLQQGYNSPLHF. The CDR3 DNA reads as TGTGCCAGCAGCTTACAACAGGGTTATAATTCACCCCTCCACTTT.

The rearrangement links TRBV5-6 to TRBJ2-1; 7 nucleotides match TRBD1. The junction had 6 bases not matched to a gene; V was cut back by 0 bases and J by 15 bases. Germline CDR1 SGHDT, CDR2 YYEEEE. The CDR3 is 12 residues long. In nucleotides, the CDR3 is TGTGCCAGCAGCTTGGTAGGGGGCTCATCGTTCTTC. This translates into CASSLVGGSSFF.

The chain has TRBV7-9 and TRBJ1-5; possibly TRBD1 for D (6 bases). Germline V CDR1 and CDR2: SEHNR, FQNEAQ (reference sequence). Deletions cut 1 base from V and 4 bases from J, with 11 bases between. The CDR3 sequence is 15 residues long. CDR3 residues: CASSLEGGPNQPQHF. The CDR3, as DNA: TGTGCCAGCAGCTTAGAAGGGGGGCCTAATCAGCCCCAGCATTTT.

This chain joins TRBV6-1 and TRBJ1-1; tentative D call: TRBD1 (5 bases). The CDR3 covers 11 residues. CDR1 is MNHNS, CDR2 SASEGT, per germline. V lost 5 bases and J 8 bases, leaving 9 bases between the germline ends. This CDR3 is CASSYGGEAFF. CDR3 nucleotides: TGTGCCAGCAGTTATGGGGGAGAAGCTTTCTTT.

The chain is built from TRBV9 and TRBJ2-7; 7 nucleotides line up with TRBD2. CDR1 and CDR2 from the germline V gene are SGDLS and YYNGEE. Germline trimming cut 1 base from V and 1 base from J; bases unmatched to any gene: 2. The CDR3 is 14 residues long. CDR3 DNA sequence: TGTGCCAGCAGCGTATCCGGGAGGTCCTACGAGCAGTACTTC. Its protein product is CASSVSGRSYEQYF.

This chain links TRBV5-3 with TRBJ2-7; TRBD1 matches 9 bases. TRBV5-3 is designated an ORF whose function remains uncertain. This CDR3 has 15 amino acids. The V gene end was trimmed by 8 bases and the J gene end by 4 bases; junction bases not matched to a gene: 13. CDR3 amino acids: CASSLGQGRGYEQYF. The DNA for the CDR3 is TGTGCCAGCAGCCTGGGACAGGGACGGGGGTACGAGCAGTACTTC.

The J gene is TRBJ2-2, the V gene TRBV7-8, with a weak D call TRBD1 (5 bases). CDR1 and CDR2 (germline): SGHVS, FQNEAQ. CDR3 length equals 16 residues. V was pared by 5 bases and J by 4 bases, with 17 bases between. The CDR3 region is CASSQGAGPATGELFF. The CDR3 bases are TGTGCCAGCAGCCAAGGGGCCGGCCCAGCCACCGGGGAGCTGTTTTTT.

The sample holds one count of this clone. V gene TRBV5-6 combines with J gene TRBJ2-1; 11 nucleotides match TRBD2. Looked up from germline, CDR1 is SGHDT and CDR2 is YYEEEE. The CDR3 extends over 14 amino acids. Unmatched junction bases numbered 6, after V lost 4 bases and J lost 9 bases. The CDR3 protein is CASSPRLAGIEQFF. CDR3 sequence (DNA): TGTGCCAGCAGCCCAAGACTAGCGGGAATTGAGCAGTTCTTC.

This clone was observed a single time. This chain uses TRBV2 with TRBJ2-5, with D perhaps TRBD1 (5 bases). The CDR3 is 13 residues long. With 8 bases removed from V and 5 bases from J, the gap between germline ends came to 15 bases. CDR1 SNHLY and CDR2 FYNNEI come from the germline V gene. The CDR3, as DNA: TGTGCCAGCGGTACAGGCGTGATGGAGACCCAGTACTTC. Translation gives CASGTGVMETQYF.

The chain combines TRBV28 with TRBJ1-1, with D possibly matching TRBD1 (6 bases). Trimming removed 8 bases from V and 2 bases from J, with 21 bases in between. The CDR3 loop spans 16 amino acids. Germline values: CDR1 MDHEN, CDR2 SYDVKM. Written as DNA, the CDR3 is TGTGCCAGCTCTCACCAACAAGGGGGGGTTAACACTGAAGCTTTCTTT. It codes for CASSHQQGGVNTEAFF.

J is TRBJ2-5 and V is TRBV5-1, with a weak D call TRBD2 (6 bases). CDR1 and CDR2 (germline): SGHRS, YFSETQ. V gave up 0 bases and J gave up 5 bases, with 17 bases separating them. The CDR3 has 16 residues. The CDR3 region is CASSLALAPGSETQYF. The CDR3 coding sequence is TGCGCCAGCAGCTTGGCCCTGGCCCCCGGGAGTGAGACCCAGTACTTC. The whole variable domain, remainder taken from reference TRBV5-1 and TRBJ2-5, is KAGVTQTPRYLIKTRGQQVTLSCSPISGHRSVSWYQQTPGQGLQFLFEYFSETQRNKGNFPGRFSGRQFSNSRSEMNVSTLELGDSALYLCASSLALAPGSETQYFGPGTRLLVL.

The CDR3 bases are TGCGCCAGCAGACCCGACAGGACGGACTATGGCTACACCTTC. It is translated as CASRPDRTDYGYTF. This chain joins TRBV4-1 and TRBJ1-2; D might be TRBD1 (6 bases). The ends were cut back, 6 bases at V and 3 bases at J, with 14 bases in the middle. Germline values: CDR1 MGHRA, CDR2 YSYEKL. CDR3 length: 14 amino acids.

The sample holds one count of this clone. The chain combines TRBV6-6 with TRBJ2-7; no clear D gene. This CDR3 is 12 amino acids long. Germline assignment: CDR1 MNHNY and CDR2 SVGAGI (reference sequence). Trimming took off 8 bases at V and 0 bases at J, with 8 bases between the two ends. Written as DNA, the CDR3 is TGTGCCAGCTCTGAAAGCTCCTACGAGCAGTACTTC. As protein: CASSESSYEQYF.

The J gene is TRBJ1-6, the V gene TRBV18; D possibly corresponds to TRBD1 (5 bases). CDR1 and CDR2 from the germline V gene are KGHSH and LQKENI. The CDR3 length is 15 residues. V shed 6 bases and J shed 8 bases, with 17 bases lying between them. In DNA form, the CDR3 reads TGTGCCAGCTCCCTCTCTGGAGGGGCAGATTCACCCCTCCACTTT. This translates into CASSLSGGADSPLHF.

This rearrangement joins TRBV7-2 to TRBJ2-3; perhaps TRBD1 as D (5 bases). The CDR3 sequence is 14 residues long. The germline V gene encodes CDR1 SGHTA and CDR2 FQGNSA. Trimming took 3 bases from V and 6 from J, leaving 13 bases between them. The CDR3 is CASSLGRDWDTQYF. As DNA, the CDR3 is TGTGCCAGCAGCTTGGGGCGAGACTGGGATACGCAGTATTTT. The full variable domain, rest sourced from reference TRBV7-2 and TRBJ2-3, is GAGVSQSPSNKVTEKGKDVELRCDPISGHTALYWYRQSLGQGLEFLIYFQGNSAPDKSGLPSDRFSAERTGGSVSTLTIQRTQQEDSAVYLCASSLGRDWDTQYFGPGTRLTVL.

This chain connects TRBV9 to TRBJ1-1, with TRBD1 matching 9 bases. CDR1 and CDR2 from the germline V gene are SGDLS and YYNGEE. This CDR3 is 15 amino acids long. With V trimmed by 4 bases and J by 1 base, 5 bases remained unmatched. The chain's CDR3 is CASSLRTGENTEAFF. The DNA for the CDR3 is TGTGCCAGCAGCTTGCGGACAGGGGAGAACACTGAAGCTTTCTTT.

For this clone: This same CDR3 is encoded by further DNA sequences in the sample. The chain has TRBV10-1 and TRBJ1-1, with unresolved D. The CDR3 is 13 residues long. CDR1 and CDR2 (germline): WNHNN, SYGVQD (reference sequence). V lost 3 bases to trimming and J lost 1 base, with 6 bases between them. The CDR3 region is CASSDEKNTEAFF. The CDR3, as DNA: TGCGCCAGCAGTGACGAAAAGAACACTGAAGCTTTCTTT.

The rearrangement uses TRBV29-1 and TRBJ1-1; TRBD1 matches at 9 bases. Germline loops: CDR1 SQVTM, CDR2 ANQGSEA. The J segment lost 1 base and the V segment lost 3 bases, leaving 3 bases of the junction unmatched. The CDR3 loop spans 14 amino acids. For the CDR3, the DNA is TGCAGCGTTGACGGGACAGGGCCGAACACTGAAGCTTTCTTT. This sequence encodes CSVDGTGPNTEAFF.

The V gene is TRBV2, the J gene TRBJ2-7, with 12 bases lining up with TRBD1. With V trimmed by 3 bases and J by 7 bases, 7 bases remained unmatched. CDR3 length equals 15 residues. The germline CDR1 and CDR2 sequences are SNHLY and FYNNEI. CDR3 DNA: TGTGCCAGCAGTGACCCGGGACAGGGGGCGGGGGAGCAGTACTTC. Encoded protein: CASSDPGQGAGEQYF.

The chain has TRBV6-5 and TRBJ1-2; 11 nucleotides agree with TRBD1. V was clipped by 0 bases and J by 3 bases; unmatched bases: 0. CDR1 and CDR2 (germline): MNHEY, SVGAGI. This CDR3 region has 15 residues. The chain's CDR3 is CASSYSGQGDYGYTF. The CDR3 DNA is TGTGCCAGCAGTTACTCGGGACAGGGGGACTATGGCTACACCTTC.

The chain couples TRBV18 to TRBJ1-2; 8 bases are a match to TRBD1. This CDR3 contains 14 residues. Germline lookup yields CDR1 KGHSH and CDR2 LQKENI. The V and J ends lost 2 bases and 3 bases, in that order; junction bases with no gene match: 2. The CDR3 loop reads CASSPGQGDYGYTF. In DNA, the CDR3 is TGTGCCAGCTCACCAGGACAGGGCGACTATGGCTACACCTTC. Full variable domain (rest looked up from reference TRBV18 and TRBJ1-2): NAGVMQNPRHLVRRRGQEARLRCSPMKGHSHVYWYRQLPEEGLKFMVYLQKENIIDESGMPKERFSAEFPKEGPSILRIQQVVRGDSAAYFCASSPGQGDYGYTFGSGTRLTVV.

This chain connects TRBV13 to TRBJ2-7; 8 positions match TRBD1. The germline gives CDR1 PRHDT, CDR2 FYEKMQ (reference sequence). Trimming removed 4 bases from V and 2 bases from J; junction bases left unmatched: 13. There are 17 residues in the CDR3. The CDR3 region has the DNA TGTGCCAGCAGCTCCCGCCTCCGACAGGGGAGGACCTACGAGCAGTACTTC. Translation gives CASSSRLRQGRTYEQYF.

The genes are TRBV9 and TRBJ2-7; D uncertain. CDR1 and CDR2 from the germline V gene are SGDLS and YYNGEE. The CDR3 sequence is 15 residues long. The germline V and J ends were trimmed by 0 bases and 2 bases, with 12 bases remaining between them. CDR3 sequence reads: CASSVGGGSPYEQYF. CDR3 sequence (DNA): TGTGCCAGCAGCGTAGGCGGTGGAAGCCCCTACGAGCAGTACTTC.

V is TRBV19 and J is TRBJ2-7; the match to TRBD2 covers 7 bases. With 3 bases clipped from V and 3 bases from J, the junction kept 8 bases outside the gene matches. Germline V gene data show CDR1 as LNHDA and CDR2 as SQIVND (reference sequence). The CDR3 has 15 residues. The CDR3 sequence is CASSMSGTLVYEQYF. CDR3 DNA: TGTGCCAGTAGTATGAGCGGGACCCTTGTCTACGAGCAGTACTTC.